This is a list of T cell receptor beta chains from one sample in a study of regulatory and conventional T cells in RAG deficiency. Only in-frame clones appear in the TCRdb table, and some are missing; sequencing was by immunoSEQ multiplex PCR. The data show approximately 30,000 clones, with approximately 96% seen just once and 0.35% held by the top ten. The same data also went into a second study, on regulatory T cells.

Material: CD25- CD4+ T cells sorted from blood. The receptors were gathered from a human donor in good health. Each CDR3 is given with its conserved first and last residue. The order of the fields is V gene, D gene, clone size, J gene, CDR3 protein, CDR3 DNA. D genes are given only for firm matches. Clone size is not always given. Where it is, it says once, few, many or a class for expanded clones.

v_call: TRBV5-4; d_call: TRBD2; clone_size: .; j_call: TRBJ2-1; cdr3_aa: CASSLAGGASNEQFF; cdr3_nt: TGTGCCAGCAGCTTGGCCGGGGGGGCTTCCAATGAGCAGTTCTTC
v_call: TRBV5-1; d_call: TRBD1; clone_size: .; j_call: TRBJ1-2; cdr3_aa: CASSLEQGARAGGYTF; cdr3_nt: TGCGCCAGCAGTTTGGAACAGGGGGCGAGGGCAGGTGGCTACACCTTC
v_call: TRBV18; d_call: TRBD1; clone_size: once; j_call: TRBJ2-7; cdr3_aa: CASSPRDRAYEQYF; cdr3_nt: TGTGCCAGCTCACCCCGGGACAGGGCCTACGAGCAGTACTTC
v_call: TRBV15; d_call: .; clone_size: .; j_call: TRBJ1-5; cdr3_aa: CATREHSNQPQHF; cdr3_nt: TGTGCCACCCGAGAGCATAGCAATCAGCCCCAGCATTTT
v_call: TRBV7-9; d_call: .; clone_size: .; j_call: TRBJ1-2; cdr3_aa: CASSKRGRENGYTF; cdr3_nt: TGTGCCAGCAGCAAACGGGGGAGGGAAAATGGCTACACCTTC
v_call: TRBV19; d_call: TRBD1; clone_size: .; j_call: TRBJ2-6; cdr3_aa: CASSFGPGQGPSGANVLTF; cdr3_nt: TGTGCCAGTAGTTTCGGCCCGGGACAGGGCCCCTCTGGGGCCAACGTCCTGACTTTC
v_call: TRBV7-6; d_call: TRBD1; clone_size: .; j_call: TRBJ2-3; cdr3_aa: CASSPDDRGDTQYF; cdr3_nt: TGTGCCAGCAGCCCCGACGACAGGGGGGATACGCAGTATTTT
v_call: TRBV6-1; d_call: TRBD1; clone_size: .; j_call: TRBJ1-1; cdr3_aa: CASTSGQKNTEAFF; cdr3_nt: TGTGCCAGCACCTCGGGACAGAAGAACACTGAAGCTTTCTTT
v_call: TRBV7-2; d_call: TRBD2; clone_size: .; j_call: TRBJ2-3; cdr3_aa: CASKRGGPDTQYF; cdr3_nt: TGTGCCAGCAAACGGGGGGGCCCAGATACGCAGTATTTT
v_call: TRBV5-5; d_call: .; clone_size: .; j_call: TRBJ2-1; cdr3_aa: CASSTNRAYNEQFF; cdr3_nt: TGTGCCAGCAGCACGAACAGGGCCTACAATGAGCAGTTCTTC
v_call: TRBV6-1; d_call: .; clone_size: .; j_call: TRBJ1-1; cdr3_aa: CASSRHENTEAFF; cdr3_nt: TGTGCCAGCAGCCGACACGAGAACACTGAAGCTTTCTTT
v_call: TRBV29-1; d_call: TRBD2; clone_size: .; j_call: TRBJ2-5; cdr3_aa: CSYGGETQYF; cdr3_nt: TGCAGCTACGGGGGGGAGACCCAGTACTTC
v_call: TRBV7-2; d_call: TRBD1; clone_size: .; j_call: TRBJ2-5; cdr3_aa: CASSTRQGWETQYF; cdr3_nt: TGTGCCAGCAGCACTCGACAGGGTTGGGAGACCCAGTACTTC
v_call: TRBV4-1; d_call: TRBD1; clone_size: .; j_call: TRBJ1-2; cdr3_aa: CASSQARQGALYGYTF; cdr3_nt: TGCGCCAGCAGCCAGGCAAGACAGGGGGCCCTTTATGGCTACACCTTC
v_call: TRBV2; d_call: TRBD1; clone_size: .; j_call: TRBJ1-5; cdr3_aa: CASSEGGQGLSNQPQHF; cdr3_nt: TGTGCCAGCAGTGAAGGGGGACAGGGGCTTAGCAATCAGCCCCAGCATTTT
v_call: TRBV7-2; d_call: TRBD2; clone_size: .; j_call: TRBJ2-5; cdr3_aa: CASSLGRGETQYF; cdr3_nt: TGTGCCAGCAGCTTGGGGCGGGGGGAGACCCAGTACTTC
v_call: TRBV5-1; d_call: .; clone_size: .; j_call: TRBJ1-3; cdr3_aa: CASSLGDGGLGDTIYF; cdr3_nt: TGCGCCAGCAGCTTGGGGGACGGGGGACTAGGTGACACCATATATTTT
v_call: TRBV2; d_call: .; clone_size: .; j_call: TRBJ1-2; cdr3_aa: CAGAEAYGYTF; cdr3_nt: TGTGCCGGAGCAGAGGCGTATGGCTACACCTTC
v_call: TRBV18; d_call: .; clone_size: .; j_call: TRBJ2-5; cdr3_aa: CASSPVQAQETQYF; cdr3_nt: TGTGCCAGCTCACCCGTACAGGCCCAAGAGACCCAGTACTTC
v_call: TRBV7-2; d_call: TRBD2; clone_size: once; j_call: TRBJ2-1; cdr3_aa: CASSLASGGNGYNEQFF; cdr3_nt: TGTGCCAGCAGCTTAGCTTCGGGGGGGAATGGCTACAATGAGCAGTTCTTC
v_call: TRBV29-1; d_call: TRBD1; clone_size: .; j_call: TRBJ1-2; cdr3_aa: CSAQQGSIGYTF; cdr3_nt: TGCAGCGCTCAACAGGGGTCAATAGGCTACACCTTC
v_call: TRBV5-1; d_call: TRBD1; clone_size: .; j_call: TRBJ2-1; cdr3_aa: CASSTGTGGAWMSYNEQFF; cdr3_nt: TGCGCCAGCAGCACTGGGACAGGGGGCGCCTGGATGTCCTACAATGAGCAGTTCTTC
v_call: TRBV7-3; d_call: TRBD2; clone_size: .; j_call: TRBJ2-3; cdr3_aa: CASSPRLAGKDTQYF; cdr3_nt: TGTGCCAGCAGCCCCCGACTAGCGGGCAAGGATACGCAGTATTTT
v_call: TRBV5-5; d_call: TRBD1; clone_size: .; j_call: TRBJ1-2; cdr3_aa: CASTQGGSNYGYTF; cdr3_nt: TGTGCCAGCACCCAGGGGGGCAGCAACTATGGCTACACCTTC
v_call: TRBV10-1; d_call: .; clone_size: .; j_call: TRBJ1-4; cdr3_aa: CASSVGGSWVF; cdr3_nt: TGCGCCAGCAGTGTAGGAGGGAGTTGGGTTTTT
v_call: TRBV2; d_call: .; clone_size: .; j_call: TRBJ2-4; cdr3_aa: CASSDLSELLVWYF; cdr3_nt: TGTGCCAGCAGTGATCTGAGTGAACTCCTAGTGTGGTACTTC
v_call: TRBV6-1; d_call: .; clone_size: .; j_call: TRBJ1-5; cdr3_aa: CASRNEEPQHF; cdr3_nt: TGTGCCAGCAGGAACGAGGAGCCCCAGCATTTT
v_call: TRBV30; d_call: .; clone_size: .; j_call: TRBJ1-3; cdr3_aa: CAGTPGNTIYF; cdr3_nt: TGTGCCGGGACTCCTGGAAACACCATATATTTT
v_call: TRBV5-1; d_call: .; clone_size: few; j_call: TRBJ2-2; cdr3_aa: CASHVQVPNTGELFF; cdr3_nt: TGCGCCAGCCACGTCCAGGTGCCGAACACCGGGGAGCTGTTTTTT
v_call: TRBV6-5; d_call: .; clone_size: .; j_call: TRBJ2-7; cdr3_aa: CASTPPSDEQYF; cdr3_nt: TGTGCCAGCACCCCGCCCTCAGACGAGCAGTACTTC
v_call: TRBV18; d_call: .; clone_size: .; j_call: TRBJ1-1; cdr3_aa: CASSPRDRQPQFTEAFF; cdr3_nt: TGTGCCAGCTCCCCTCGAGACAGGCAGCCACAATTCACTGAAGCTTTCTTT
v_call: TRBV5-4; d_call: TRBD1; clone_size: once; j_call: TRBJ2-3; cdr3_aa: CASSLGGQLTDTQYF; cdr3_nt: TGTGCCAGCAGCTTGGGGGGACAGCTCACAGATACGCAGTATTTT
v_call: TRBV11-2; d_call: .; clone_size: once; j_call: TRBJ2-1; cdr3_aa: CASSSNRVQEQFF; cdr3_nt: TGTGCCAGCAGCAGCAATAGAGTACAGGAGCAGTTCTTC
v_call: TRBV9; d_call: .; clone_size: once; j_call: TRBJ1-1; cdr3_aa: CASSVGDNLPIGAFF; cdr3_nt: TGTGCCAGCAGCGTAGGGGACAATCTCCCAATCGGAGCTTTCTTT
v_call: TRBV19; d_call: .; clone_size: .; j_call: TRBJ2-1; cdr3_aa: CASQFGGTRAGINEQFF; cdr3_nt: TGTGCCAGTCAATTTGGAGGCACACGAGCGGGTATCAATGAGCAGTTCTTC
v_call: TRBV30; d_call: TRBD1; clone_size: .; j_call: TRBJ1-1; cdr3_aa: CAWGDRDTEAFF; cdr3_nt: TGTGCCTGGGGGGACAGGGACACTGAAGCTTTCTTT
v_call: TRBV4-2; d_call: .; clone_size: .; j_call: TRBJ1-2; cdr3_aa: CASSQDVGVLSGYTF; cdr3_nt: TGTGCCAGCAGCCAAGATGTAGGGGTCTTATCTGGCTACACCTTC
v_call: TRBV5-5; d_call: TRBD2; clone_size: .; j_call: TRBJ2-5; cdr3_aa: CASSFNSGKETQYF; cdr3_nt: TGTGCCAGCAGCTTCAATAGCGGGAAAGAGACCCAGTACTTC
v_call: TRBV18; d_call: .; clone_size: .; j_call: TRBJ1-5; cdr3_aa: CASSPSVQPQHF; cdr3_nt: TGTGCCAGCTCACCATCAGTTCAGCCCCAGCATTTT
v_call: TRBV7-6; d_call: .; clone_size: .; j_call: TRBJ2-7; cdr3_aa: CASSLVSRGSTGEQYF; cdr3_nt: TGTGCCAGCAGCTTAGTAAGTAGAGGGAGTACGGGCGAGCAGTACTTC
v_call: TRBV5-1; d_call: .; clone_size: .; j_call: TRBJ2-7; cdr3_aa: CASSGLGTYEQYF; cdr3_nt: TGCGCCAGCTCTGGTTTGGGCACCTACGAGCAGTACTTC
v_call: TRBV29-1; d_call: .; clone_size: .; j_call: TRBJ1-2; cdr3_aa: CSVRSPYGYTF; cdr3_nt: TGCAGCGTTCGGTCCCCCTATGGCTACACCTTC
v_call: TRBV18; d_call: TRBD1; clone_size: .; j_call: TRBJ2-7; cdr3_aa: CASSPSGQGVSEQYF; cdr3_nt: TGTGCCAGCTCACCTTCAGGACAGGGAGTCTCCGAGCAGTACTTC
v_call: TRBV10-3; d_call: TRBD1; clone_size: .; j_call: TRBJ1-1; cdr3_aa: CAISLRAGTGGNTEAFF; cdr3_nt: TGTGCCATCAGCCTCCGGGCCGGGACAGGGGGCAACACTGAAGCTTTCTTT
v_call: TRBV2; d_call: TRBD2; clone_size: .; j_call: TRBJ2-1; cdr3_aa: CASGSGSSYNEQFF; cdr3_nt: TGTGCCAGCGGGAGCGGGAGCTCCTACAATGAGCAGTTCTTC
v_call: TRBV10-1; d_call: TRBD1; clone_size: .; j_call: TRBJ1-5; cdr3_aa: CASTQGATGQPQHF; cdr3_nt: TGCGCCAGCACACAGGGGGCGACGGGCCAGCCCCAGCATTTT
v_call: TRBV4-1; d_call: TRBD1; clone_size: .; j_call: TRBJ2-5; cdr3_aa: CASSQPKQGTETQYF; cdr3_nt: TGCGCCAGCAGCCAACCAAAACAGGGGACGGAGACCCAGTACTTC
v_call: TRBV4-3; d_call: TRBD1; clone_size: .; j_call: TRBJ2-6; cdr3_aa: CASTPGQGAGANVLTF; cdr3_nt: TGCGCCAGCACCCCGGGACAGGGGGCAGGGGCCAACGTCCTGACTTTC
v_call: TRBV5-1; d_call: TRBD1; clone_size: .; j_call: TRBJ1-4; cdr3_aa: CASSLTPGQGNEKLFF; cdr3_nt: TGCGCCAGCAGCTTAACTCCGGGACAGGGCAATGAAAAACTGTTTTTT
v_call: TRBV18; d_call: .; clone_size: .; j_call: TRBJ1-1; cdr3_aa: CASSPPGENTEAFF; cdr3_nt: TGTGCCAGCTCACCCCCGGGGGAGAACACTGAAGCTTTCTTT
v_call: TRBV11-2; d_call: TRBD1; clone_size: .; j_call: TRBJ2-2; cdr3_aa: CASGDRGTGELFF; cdr3_nt: TGTGCCAGCGGGGACAGGGGAACCGGGGAGCTGTTTTTT
v_call: TRBV7-8; d_call: TRBD2; clone_size: few; j_call: TRBJ2-5; cdr3_aa: CASSRLAGGGETQYF; cdr3_nt: TGTGCCAGCAGCCGACTAGCGGGAGGTGGCGAGACCCAGTACTTC
v_call: TRBV5-6; d_call: .; clone_size: .; j_call: TRBJ1-6; cdr3_aa: CASRNRDSGNSPLHF; cdr3_nt: TGTGCCAGCAGAAACCGGGACTCCGGTAATTCACCCCTCCACTTT